One sample yielded the 18 T cell receptor beta chains listed below, sequenced in a study of blood T cell repertoires in COVID-19. Profiled with immunoSEQ multiplex PCR; TCRdb holds only in-frame clones, not every one. The table lists under 200,000 clones, 82% of them singletons. The sequenced sample was PBMCs or T cells enriched from blood (not recorded which). Receptors were obtained from a woman aged 60-70 years with acute COVID-19.

The chain carries TRBV25-1 and TRBJ1-2, with no clear D. Germline-derived CDR1 and CDR2 are MGHDK and SYGVNS. CDR3 length: 13 amino acids. The V end was cut by 5 bases, the J end by 7 bases, with 14 bases between. This chain's CDR3 is CASSSGSPFGYTF. CDR3 sequence (DNA): TGTGCCAGCAGTTCCGGGTCGCCCTTTGGCTACACCTTC.

The rearrangement links TRBV9 to TRBJ1-2, with 9 bases aligning to TRBD1. Germline values: CDR1 SGDLS, CDR2 YYNGEE. Germline trimming cut 3 bases from V and 5 bases from J; bases unmatched to any gene: 8. The CDR3 is made up of 15 amino acids. This CDR3 reads CASSETGTGHYGYTF. The CDR3 DNA reads TGTGCCAGCAGCGAGACCGGGACAGGGCATTATGGCTACACCTTC.

V usage is TRBV6-5 and J usage is TRBJ2-4; perhaps TRBD1 as D (5 bases). V was pared by 10 bases and J by 3 bases, with 13 bases between. This CDR3 is 13 amino acids long. Germline lookup yields CDR1 MNHEY and CDR2 SVGAGI. CDR3 loop: CATDDRVKNIQYF. CDR3 DNA: TGTGCCACGGATGACAGAGTCAAAAACATTCAGTACTTC.

The V gene is TRBV4-2, the J gene TRBJ2-7; D is unclear. The germline CDR1 and CDR2 sequences are LGHNA and YNFKEQ. V dropped 4 bases and J dropped 0 bases, with 19 bases sitting between them. The CDR3 has 17 amino acids. The CDR3 spells CASSPLRLGESSYEQYF. As DNA, the CDR3 is TGTGCCAGCAGCCCACTCCGCCTGGGCGAAAGCTCCTACGAGCAGTACTTC.

The chain carries TRBV5-8 and TRBJ1-2, with TRBD1 as a possible D gene (5 bases). Trimming left V 4 bases short and J 2 bases short, with 18 bases between. This CDR3 spans 16 amino acids. CDR1 SGHTS and CDR2 YDEGEE come from the germline V gene. The CDR3: CASSPGGERENYGYTF. CDR3 coding DNA: TGTGCCAGCAGCCCTGGAGGGGAGAGGGAGAACTATGGCTACACCTTC.

CDR3 coding DNA: TGCAGTGCTAGTGCGGGTCAGCCCCAGCATTTT. Its protein is CSASAGQPQHF. The chain links TRBV20-1 to TRBJ1-5; D remains ambiguous. The CDR3 runs to 11 residues. Germline CDR1 is DFQATT and CDR2 is SNEGSKA (reference sequence). Trimming cost V 3 bases and J 6 bases, with 6 bases left between them.

The rearrangement uses TRBV5-4 and TRBJ1-4, with D hard to call. Germline CDR1 is SGHNT and CDR2 is YYREEE (reference sequence). The CDR3 contains 14 residues. V lost 3 bases and J 8 bases, leaving 14 bases between the germline ends. CDR3 amino acids: CASSSQGSKEKLFF. The DNA for the CDR3 is TGTGCCAGCAGCTCGCAAGGGAGTAAAGAAAAACTGTTTTTT.

The chain recombines TRBV6-5 with TRBJ2-1; tentatively, D is TRBD2 (6 bases). Germline loops: CDR1 MNHEY, CDR2 SVGAGI. Trimming took off 5 bases at V and 14 bases at J, with 22 bases between the two ends. There are 14 residues in the CDR3. The CDR3 here is CASSSGYSGGWEFF. In DNA form, the CDR3 reads TGTGCCAGCAGTAGCGGGTACTCTGGTGGTTGGGAGTTCTTC.

This rearrangement joins TRBV27 to TRBJ2-1; 7 nucleotides agree with TRBD2. The CDR3 length is 16 residues. Germline CDR1 reads MNHEY; CDR2 reads SMNVEV (reference sequence). V lost 5 bases to trimming and J lost 0 bases; unmatched junction nucleotides: 7. The CDR3 spells CASSPPGGSSYNEQFF. The CDR3 nucleotides read TGTGCCAGCAGTCCTCCGGGGGGAAGCTCCTACAATGAGCAGTTCTTC.

The chain couples TRBV12-3 or TRBV12-4 to TRBJ2-4; D unresolved. Deletions cut 6 bases from V and 4 bases from J, with 7 bases between. The CDR3 is made up of 12 amino acids. CDR3 nucleotides: TGTGCCAGCAGACTGAAAAAAAACATTCAGTACTTC. Protein sequence: CASRLKKNIQYF.

This clone has just a few counts. The same CDR3 arises from other DNA sequences in this sample as well. V is TRBV9 and J is TRBJ2-4; 7 positions agree with TRBD1. The V segment lost 4 bases and the J segment 0 bases; nucleotides outside the gene matches: 7. CDR3 size: 16 residues. Germline V gives CDR1 SGDLS, CDR2 YYNGEE. In DNA form, the CDR3 reads TGTGCCAGCAGCCCTCGACAGGGATTAGCCAAAAACATTCAGTACTTC. Protein product: CASSPRQGLAKNIQYF.

This chain connects TRBV24-1 to TRBJ2-1; 8 bases are shared with TRBD1. The CDR3 spans 16 residues. The V segment lost 4 bases and the J segment 5 bases; nucleotides outside the gene matches: 9. Germline lookup yields CDR1 KGHDR and CDR2 SFDVKD. This CDR3 is CATSEPSGGPNNEQFF. The CDR3 nucleotides are TGTGCCACCAGTGAGCCCTCAGGGGGCCCTAACAATGAGCAGTTCTTC.

The chain employs TRBV6-5 and TRBJ1-2, with 8 nucleotides matching TRBD1. Germline values: CDR1 MNHEY, CDR2 SVGAGI. With 5 bases clipped from V and 6 bases from J, the junction kept 2 bases outside the gene matches. This CDR3 spans 12 amino acids. Written as DNA, the CDR3 is TGTGCCAGCAGTCGACAGGGGAATGGCTACACCTTC. Protein product: CASSRQGNGYTF.

V gene TRBV19 combines with J gene TRBJ1-1; the D gene is possibly TRBD1 (6 bases). This CDR3 comprises 14 residues. The germline V gene has CDR1 LNHDA and CDR2 SQIVND (reference sequence). V was shortened by 4 bases and J by 7 bases, with 16 bases between the two germline ends. The CDR3 region has the DNA TGTGCCAGTAGTACCTTGACAGGCTGGGTTGAAGCTTTCTTT. Translation gives CASSTLTGWVEAFF.

This chain joins TRBV18 and TRBJ2-5; 12 nucleotides align to TRBD2. CDR1 is KGHSH and CDR2 is LQKENI in the germline V gene. V dropped 0 bases and J dropped 4; count of bases not matched to a gene: 6. CDR3 length equals 17 residues. CDR3 DNA: TGTGCCAGCTCACCACCCAGTCAGACTAGCGGGGGAGAGACCCAGTACTTC. Translation gives CASSPPSQTSGGETQYF.

The chain carries TRBV3-1 (or the pseudogene TRBV3-2) and TRBJ1-2; D not resolved. V was pared by 4 bases and J by 2 bases, with 11 bases between. The CDR3 runs to 14 residues. Germline CDR1 is LGHDT and CDR2 is YNNKEL (reference sequence). CDR3 residues: CASSRLAANYGYTF. In DNA, the CDR3 is TGTGCCAGCAGCCGTCTGGCAGCGAACTATGGCTACACCTTC.

V gene TRBV10-3 combines with J gene TRBJ1-5, with 8 bases matching TRBD1. Germline values: CDR1 ENHRY, CDR2 SYGVKD. Trimming removed 5 bases from V and 0 bases from J; junction bases left unmatched: 9. The CDR3 consists of 17 residues. CDR3 coding DNA: TGTGCCATCAGTACGGACAGGGCCTCAGATAGCAATCAGCCCCAGCATTTT. Protein sequence: CAISTDRASDSNQPQHF.

The V gene is TRBV19, the J gene TRBJ1-2; perhaps TRBD1 as D (5 bases). From germline, CDR1 is LNHDA and CDR2 SQIVND (reference sequence). This CDR3 has 13 amino acids. V was shortened by 4 bases and J by 5 bases, with 11 bases between the two germline ends. The CDR3 sequence: CASSTKGIYGYTF. As DNA, the CDR3 is TGTGCCAGTAGTACGAAGGGGATTTATGGCTACACCTTC.